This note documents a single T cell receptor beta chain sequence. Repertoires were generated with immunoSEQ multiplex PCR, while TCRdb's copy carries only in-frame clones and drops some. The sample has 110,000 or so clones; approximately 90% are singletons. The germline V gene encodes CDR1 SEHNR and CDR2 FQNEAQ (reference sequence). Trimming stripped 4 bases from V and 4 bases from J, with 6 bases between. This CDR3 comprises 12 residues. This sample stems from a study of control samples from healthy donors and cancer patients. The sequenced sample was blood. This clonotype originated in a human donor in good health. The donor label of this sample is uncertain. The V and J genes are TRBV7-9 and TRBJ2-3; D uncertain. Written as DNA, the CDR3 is TGTGCCAGCAGCTGGTTGGCAGATACGCAGTATTTT. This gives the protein CASSWLADTQYF. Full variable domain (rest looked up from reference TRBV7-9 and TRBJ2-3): DTGVSQNPRHKITKRGQNVTFRCDPISEHNRLYWYRQTLGQGPEFLTYFQNEAQLEKSRLLSDRFSAERPKGSFSTLEIQRTEQGDSAMYLCASSWLADTQYFGPGTRLTVL.